The 7 T cell receptor beta chains below were found in one sample sequenced in a study of Siglec-9 on CD8 T cells in melanoma. Here immunoSEQ multiplex PCR was the method, and the copy in TCRdb shows in-frame clones only, minus some. Of more than 30,000 clones listed, about 80% are singletons. Source material: Siglec-9- CD8+ T cells sorted from blood. These receptors all stem from a human donor in good health.

This chain uses TRBV4-1 with TRBJ2-3; TRBD1 is a possible D gene (5 bases). This CDR3 is built from 18 residues. The V end lost 3 bases, the J end lost 2 bases, and 21 bases lay between the germline ends. Germline V gene sequence: CDR1 MGHRA, CDR2 YSYEKL. The CDR3 DNA follows: TGCGCCAGCAGCCACACCATCTACAGCAGGGCCCTCACAGATACGCAGTATTTT. It translates to CASSHTIYSRALTDTQYF.

This clone has just one count. The chain couples TRBV9 to TRBJ2-3, with 9 bases aligning to TRBD2. J lost 5 bases, V lost 4 bases, and 5 bases had no gene match. This CDR3 spans 14 amino acids. Germline V lookup: CDR1 SGDLS, CDR2 YYNGEE. In nucleotides, the CDR3 is TGTGCCAGCAGCCTTAGCGGGAGAGAAGATACGCAGTATTTT. Protein: CASSLSGREDTQYF.

V and J are TRBV27 and TRBJ2-1, with 8 bases matching TRBD2. From germline, CDR1 is MNHEY and CDR2 SMNVEV (reference sequence). V shed 4 bases, J shed 4 bases, and the junction held 9 bases outside the gene matches. This CDR3 comprises 16 residues. The CDR3 reads CASSSSGGPGYNEQFF. The CDR3 DNA reads TGTGCCAGCAGTTCCTCGGGAGGGCCCGGGTACAATGAGCAGTTCTTC.

The chain recombines TRBV19 with TRBJ2-3, with 7 bases matching TRBD1. The CDR3 spans 15 residues. The V and J ends lost 3 bases and 4 bases, in that order; junction bases with no gene match: 7. Per the germline V gene, CDR1 is LNHDA and CDR2 is SQIVND (reference sequence). Here the CDR3 DNA reads TGTGCCAGTAGTATTTGGACAGGCCGCGCAGATACGCAGTATTTT. Its translation: CASSIWTGRADTQYF.

With regard to this clone: Other DNA sequences from this sample encode an identical CDR3 as well. The chain joins TRBV6-1 to TRBJ2-7, with D unresolved. Germline-derived CDR1 and CDR2 are MNHNS and SASEGT. The CDR3 has 14 amino acids. The germline V and J ends were trimmed by 0 bases and 1 base, with 7 bases remaining between them. The DNA for the CDR3 is TGTGCCAGCAGTGAAGCTAGGATTTCCTACGAGCAGTACTTC. This sequence encodes CASSEARISYEQYF.

CDR3 amino acids: CASSDSDTDTQYF. CDR3 coding DNA: TGTGCCAGCAGTGACTCGGACACAGATACGCAGTATTTT. The rearrangement uses TRBV6-4 and TRBJ2-3; no clear D gene. Trimming took off 0 bases at V and 2 bases at J, with 3 bases between the two ends. CDR1 and CDR2 (germline): MRHNA, SNTAGT. The CDR3 consists of 13 residues.

The V and J genes are TRBV5-6 and TRBJ1-1, with D possibly TRBD1 on 5 matching bases. Trimming took 4 bases from V and 4 from J, leaving 14 bases between them. Germline CDR1 is SGHDT and CDR2 is YYEEEE. This CDR3 is built from 14 residues. CDR3 in amino acids: CASSPGTSSTEAFF. The CDR3 bases are TGTGCCAGCAGCCCGGGGACGAGTAGCACTGAAGCTTTCTTT.